The clone carrying this TCR beta chain was counted a few times. The antigen is not known. This sample is drawn from a study of cytomegalovirus exposure and HLA in healthy donors. Regarding the study as a whole: An analysis that was carried out later associated 15,000 to 20,000 TCR beta sequences with HLA alleles at 0.05 false discovery rate. Later analysis suggested most CMV-associated TCR beta chains were HLA-restricted. A link between a missense DCLRE1C variant and TCR beta V- and J-gene trimming emerged from a later analysis. Rarity marked most TCR sequences, yet some public TCRs occurred in many donors.

Trimming took off 4 bases at V and 3 bases at J, with 18 bases between the two ends. CDR1 MNHEY and CDR2 SMNVEV come from the germline V gene (reference sequence). This CDR3 has 17 amino acids. Amplification used 60 Vbeta primers and 13 Jbeta primers. Here immunoSEQ multiplex PCR was the method, and the copy in TCRdb shows in-frame clones only, minus some. The data hold 100,000 to 150,000 clones, with less than 75% observed a single time. The sequence was obtained from a woman between 35 and 50 years old in good health and CMV-seropositive. V is TRBV27 and J is TRBJ1-4; TRBD1 might be the D (6 bases). Specimen: PBMCs. CDR3 coding DNA: TGTGCCAGCAGTTCACGCCCGCCAGGGGATGCTAATGAAAAACTGTTTTTT. Residues: CASSSRPPGDANEKLFF.